These 2 T cell receptor beta chains were sequenced from one sample in a study of graft-versus-host responses after intestinal transplantation. The method was immunoSEQ multiplex PCR; TCRdb's version includes in-frame clones alone and lacks a portion of them. The sample consists of about 29,000 clones, roughly nine tenths of them appearing once. The sample in question was PBMCs, obtained about 15 months after intestinal transplantation. These receptors were obtained from a human patient who received an intestinal transplant, so some T cells may come from the graft donor.

The chain couples TRBV4-2 to TRBJ1-2; 12 nucleotides line up with TRBD1. Trimming removed 0 bases from V and 12 bases from J; junction bases left unmatched: 11. This CDR3 contains 16 residues. From germline, CDR1 is LGHNA and CDR2 YNFKEQ. CDR3 sequence (DNA): TGTGCCAGCAGCCAAGAACTAAGGGACAGGGGGCCCCCCCACACCTTC. As protein: CASSQELRDRGPPHTF.

This chain joins TRBV6-1 and TRBJ2-4; 9 bases agree with TRBD1. The junction had 9 bases not matched to a gene; V was cut back by 3 bases and J by 6 bases. The CDR3 is 16 residues long. Germline CDR1 and CDR2: MNHNS and SASEGT. This CDR3 reads CASSDSTGGFLNIQYF. The CDR3 nucleotides read TGTGCCAGCAGTGATTCGACAGGGGGATTCCTAAACATTCAGTACTTC.